This T cell receptor beta chain was identified in a study of response to subunit inactivated influenza vaccine. The germline V gene encodes CDR1 SGHTA and CDR2 FQGNSA. With 5 bases clipped from V and 3 bases from J, the junction kept 8 bases outside the gene matches. CDR3 length: 15 amino acids. TCRdb reanalysed the RT-PCR reads using MiXCR and keeps one entry per CDR3 protein. The profile shows some 500,000 distinct CDR3 sequences, 25% of them singletons. The chain combines TRBV7-2 with TRBJ2-7; TRBD2 aligns across 9 bases. This TCR was sampled from a man aged 50 or older who received an inactivated influenza vaccine. Source: CD4+ T cells sorted from PBMCs, taken 5 days after vaccination. CDR3 sequence: CASSRWVAGDYEQYF. The DNA of the CDR3 is TGTGCCAGCAGCCGTTGGGTAGCGGGGGACTACGAGCAGTACTTC. The full variable domain, completed using reference TRBV7-2 and TRBJ2-7, is GAGVSQSPSNKVTEKGKDVELRCDPISGHTALYWYRQSLGQGLEFLIYFQGNSAPDKSGLPSDRFSAERTGGSVSTLTIQRTQQEDSAVYLCASSRWVAGDYEQYFGPGTRLTVT.